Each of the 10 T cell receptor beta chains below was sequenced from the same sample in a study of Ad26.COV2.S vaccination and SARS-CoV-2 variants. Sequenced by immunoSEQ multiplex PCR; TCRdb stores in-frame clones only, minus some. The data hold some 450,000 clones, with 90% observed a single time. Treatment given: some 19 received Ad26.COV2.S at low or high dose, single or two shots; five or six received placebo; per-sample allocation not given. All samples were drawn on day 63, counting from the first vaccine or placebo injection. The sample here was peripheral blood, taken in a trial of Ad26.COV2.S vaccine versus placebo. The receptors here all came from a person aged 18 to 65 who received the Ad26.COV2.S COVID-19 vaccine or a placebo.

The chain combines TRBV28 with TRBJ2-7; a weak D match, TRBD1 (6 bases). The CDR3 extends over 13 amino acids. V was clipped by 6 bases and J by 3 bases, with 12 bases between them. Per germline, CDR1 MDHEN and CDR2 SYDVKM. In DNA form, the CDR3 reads TGTGCCAGCAGCCCTGGACAGCACTACGAGCAGTACTTC. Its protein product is CASSPGQHYEQYF.

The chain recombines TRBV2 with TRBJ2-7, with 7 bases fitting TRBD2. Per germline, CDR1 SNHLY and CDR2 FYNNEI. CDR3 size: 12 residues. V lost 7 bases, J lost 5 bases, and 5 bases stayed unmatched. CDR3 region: CASIGEGDEQYF. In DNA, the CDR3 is TGTGCCAGCATAGGGGAGGGCGACGAGCAGTACTTC.

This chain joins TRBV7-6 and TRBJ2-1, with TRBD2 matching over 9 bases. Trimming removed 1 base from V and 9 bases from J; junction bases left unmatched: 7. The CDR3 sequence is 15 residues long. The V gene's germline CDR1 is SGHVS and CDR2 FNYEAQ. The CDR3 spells CASSLDGTSIVEQFF. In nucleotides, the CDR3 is TGTGCCAGCAGCTTAGATGGGACTAGCATAGTTGAGCAGTTCTTC.

In nucleotides, the CDR3 is TGTGCCAGCAGCGTCCTGGAGTTTGGAGATACGCAGTATTTT. Residues: CASSVLEFGDTQYF. This chain connects TRBV9 to TRBJ2-3; no clear D. This CDR3 is built from 14 residues. The V gene's germline CDR1 is SGDLS and CDR2 YYNGEE. V was trimmed by 2 bases and J by 5 bases, leaving 12 bases between them.

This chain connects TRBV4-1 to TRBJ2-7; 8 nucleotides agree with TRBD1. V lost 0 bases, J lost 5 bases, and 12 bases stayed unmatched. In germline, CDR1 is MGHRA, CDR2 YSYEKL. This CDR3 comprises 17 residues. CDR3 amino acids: CASSQELQAGGYNEQYF. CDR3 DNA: TGCGCCAGCAGCCAAGAACTCCAGGCAGGGGGCTACAACGAGCAGTACTTC.

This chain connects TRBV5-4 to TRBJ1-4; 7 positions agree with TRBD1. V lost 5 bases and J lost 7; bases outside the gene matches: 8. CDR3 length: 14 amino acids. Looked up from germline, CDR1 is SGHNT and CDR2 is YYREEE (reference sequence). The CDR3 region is CASSREGATEKLFF. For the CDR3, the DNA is TGTGCCAGCAGTCGGGAGGGGGCGACTGAAAAACTGTTTTTT. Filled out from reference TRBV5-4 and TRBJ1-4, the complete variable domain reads ETGVTQSPTHLIKTRGQQVTLRCSSQSGHNTVSWYQQALGQGPQFIFQYYREEENGRGNFPPRFSGLQFPNYSSELNVNALELDDSALYLCASSREGATEKLFFGSGTQLSVL.

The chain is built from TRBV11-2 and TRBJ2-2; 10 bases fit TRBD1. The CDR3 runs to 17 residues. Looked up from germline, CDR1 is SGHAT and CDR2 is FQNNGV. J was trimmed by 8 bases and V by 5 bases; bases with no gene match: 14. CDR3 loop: CASSPWAQRQGAGELFF. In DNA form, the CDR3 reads TGTGCCAGCAGCCCATGGGCCCAAAGACAGGGGGCAGGGGAGCTGTTTTTT. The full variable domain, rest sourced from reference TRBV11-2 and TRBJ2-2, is EAGVAQSPRYKIIEKRQSVAFWCNPISGHATLYWYQQILGQGPKLLIQFQNNGVVDDSQLPKDRFSAERLKGVDSTLKIQPAKLEDSAVYLCASSPWAQRQGAGELFFGEGSRLTVL.

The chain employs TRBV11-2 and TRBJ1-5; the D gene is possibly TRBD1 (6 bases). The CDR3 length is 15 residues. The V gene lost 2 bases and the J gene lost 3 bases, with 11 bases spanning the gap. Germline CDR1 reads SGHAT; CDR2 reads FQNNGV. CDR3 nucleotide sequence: TGTGCCAGCAGCTTATCCAGGGGTGACAATCAGCCCCAGCATTTT. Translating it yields CASSLSRGDNQPQHF.

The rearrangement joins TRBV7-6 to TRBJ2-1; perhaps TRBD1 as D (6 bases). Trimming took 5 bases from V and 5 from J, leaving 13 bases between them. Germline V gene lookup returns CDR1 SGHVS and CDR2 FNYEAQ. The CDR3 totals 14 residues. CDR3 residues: CASSHPDRNNEQFF. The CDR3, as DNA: TGTGCCAGCAGCCACCCAGACAGGAACAATGAGCAGTTCTTC. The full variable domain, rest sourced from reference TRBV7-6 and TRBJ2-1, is GAGVSQSPRYKVTKRGQDVALRCDPISGHVSLYWYRQALGQGPEFLTYFNYEAQQDKSGLPNDRFSAERPEGSISTLTIQRTEQRDSAMYRCASSHPDRNNEQFFGPGTRLTVL.

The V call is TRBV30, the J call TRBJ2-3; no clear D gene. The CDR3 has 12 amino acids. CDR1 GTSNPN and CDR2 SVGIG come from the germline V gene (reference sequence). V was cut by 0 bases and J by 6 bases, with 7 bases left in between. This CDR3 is CAWSVSPDTQYF. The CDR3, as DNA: TGTGCCTGGAGTGTATCTCCGGATACGCAGTATTTT.